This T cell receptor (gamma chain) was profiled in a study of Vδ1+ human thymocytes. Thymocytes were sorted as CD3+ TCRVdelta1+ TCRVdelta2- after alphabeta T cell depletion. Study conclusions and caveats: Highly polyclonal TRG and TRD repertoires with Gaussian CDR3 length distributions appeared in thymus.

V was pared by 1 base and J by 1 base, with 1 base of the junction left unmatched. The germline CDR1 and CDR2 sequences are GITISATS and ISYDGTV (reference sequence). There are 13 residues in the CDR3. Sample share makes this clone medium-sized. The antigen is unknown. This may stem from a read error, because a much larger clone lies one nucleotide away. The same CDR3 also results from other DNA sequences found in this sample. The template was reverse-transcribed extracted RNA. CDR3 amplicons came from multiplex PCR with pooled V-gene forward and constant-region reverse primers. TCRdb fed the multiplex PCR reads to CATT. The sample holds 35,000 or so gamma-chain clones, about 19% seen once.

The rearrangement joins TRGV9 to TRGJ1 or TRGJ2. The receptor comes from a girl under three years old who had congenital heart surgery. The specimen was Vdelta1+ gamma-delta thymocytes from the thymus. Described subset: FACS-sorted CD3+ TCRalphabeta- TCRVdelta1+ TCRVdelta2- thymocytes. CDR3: CALWEVNYYKKLF. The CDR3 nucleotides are TGTGCCTTGTGGGAGGTTAATTATTATAAGAAACTCTTT.